What follows describes a single T cell receptor (beta chain). Germline V gene lookup returns CDR1 MNHEY and CDR2 SVGAGI. V shed 2 bases and J 4 bases; nucleotides not matched to a gene: 6. This CDR3 spans 15 amino acids. Authors' processing steps: Amplified reference gene primers provided the basis for estimating nucleated cell counts. Here immunoSEQ multiplex PCR was the method, and the copy in TCRdb shows in-frame clones only, minus some. The DNA gave D and trimming, while V, J and clone size come from that table. The sample has roughly 200,000 clones; 85% to 90% are singletons. This sample was taken from a study of blood T cell repertoires in COVID-19. In the study overall: Whether acute or convalescent, the COVID-19 samples came from the United States, Italy and Spain. Sample material is recorded as cDNA or gDNA derived from T cells, B-cell-depleted T cells, or PBMCs.

Specimen: peripheral blood. The V call is TRBV6-5, the J call TRBJ1-1; TRBD1 matches 8 bases. This clonotype was obtained from a woman aged 55-69 years with acute or convalescent COVID-19. The CDR3 bases are TGTGCCAGCAGTTACAGTGCTACAGGGGGCACTGAAGCTTTCTTT. Its protein is CASSYSATGGTEAFF.